Sequencing of this T cell receptor beta chain was carried out in a study of cytomegalovirus exposure and HLA in healthy donors. Findings of the study overall: Upon later analysis, TCR association rates were observed to vary by HLA locus, being highest for DRB1 and lowest for HLA-C. Immune exposure data for these donors was limited to CMV serostatus.

With regard to this clone: Its target is not known.

Both 60 Vbeta primers and 13 Jbeta primers went into the PCR. Measured with immunoSEQ multiplex PCR; TCRdb has only the in-frame clones, and not every one. The sample data list 110,000 to 150,000 clones. This receptor was identified in a man between 40 and 49 years old in good health and CMV-seronegative. The source material was PBMCs.

This CDR3 is CASSLVGDFLAKNIQYF. CDR3 nucleotide sequence: TGTGCCAGCAGCTTGGTGGGCGATTTTTTAGCCAAAAACATTCAGTACTTC. The gene calls are TRBV5-6 and TRBJ2-4; D is uncertain. The CDR3 contains 17 residues. CDR1 and CDR2 from the germline V gene are SGHDT and YYEEEE. V was shortened by 0 bases and J by 0 bases, with 13 bases between the two germline ends.